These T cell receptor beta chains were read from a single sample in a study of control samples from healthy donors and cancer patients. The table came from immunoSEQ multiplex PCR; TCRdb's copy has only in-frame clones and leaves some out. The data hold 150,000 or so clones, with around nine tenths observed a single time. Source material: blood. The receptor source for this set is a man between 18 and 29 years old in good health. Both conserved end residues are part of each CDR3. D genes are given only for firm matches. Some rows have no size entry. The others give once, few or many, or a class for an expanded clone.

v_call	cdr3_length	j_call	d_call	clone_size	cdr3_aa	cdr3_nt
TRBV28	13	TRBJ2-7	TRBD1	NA	CASYGQGTHEQYF	TGTGCCAGCTACGGACAGGGCACCCACGAGCAGTACTTC
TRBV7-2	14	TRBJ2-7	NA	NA	CASSLRTVGYEQYF	TGTGCCAGCAGCCTCAGGACAGTAGGCTACGAGCAGTACTTC
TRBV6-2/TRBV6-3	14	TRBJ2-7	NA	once	CASSVYRGSYEQYF	TGTGCCAGCAGTGTCTACCGGGGTTCCTACGAGCAGTACTTC
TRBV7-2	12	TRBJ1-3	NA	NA	CASSLRRNTIYF	TGTGCCAGCAGCTTAAGGAGAAACACCATATATTTT
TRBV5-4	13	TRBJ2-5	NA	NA	CASSLDSGETQYF	TGTGCCAGCAGCTTGGACAGTGGGGAGACCCAGTACTTC
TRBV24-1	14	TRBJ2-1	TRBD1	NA	CATRGQGQVNEQFF	TGTGCCACCCGTGGACAGGGACAAGTCAATGAGCAGTTCTTC
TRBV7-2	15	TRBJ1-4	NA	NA	CASSSGDTTNEKLFF	TGTGCCAGCAGCTCAGGTGATACAACTAATGAAAAACTGTTTTTT
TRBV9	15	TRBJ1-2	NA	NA	CASSVEAPSSYGYTF	TGTGCCAGCAGCGTAGAGGCTCCCAGCTCCTATGGCTACACCTTC
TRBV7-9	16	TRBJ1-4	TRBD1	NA	CASSRRDRGANEKLFF	TGTGCCAGCAGCCGTCGGGACAGGGGAGCTAATGAAAAACTGTTTTTT
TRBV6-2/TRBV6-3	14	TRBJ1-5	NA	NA	CASSYSSRGQPQHF	TGTGCCAGCAGTTACTCGAGCAGGGGTCAGCCCCAGCATTTT
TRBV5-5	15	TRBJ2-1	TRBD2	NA	CASSLDAGGYNEQFF	TGTGCCAGCAGCTTGGATGCGGGGGGTTACAATGAGCAGTTCTTC
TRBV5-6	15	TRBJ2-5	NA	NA	CASSLGAPTGETQYF	TGTGCCAGCAGCTTGGGTGCCCCGACCGGGGAGACCCAGTACTTC
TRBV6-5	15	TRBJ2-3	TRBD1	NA	CASSYSRGLTDTQYF	TGTGCCAGCAGTTACTCGAGGGGGCTCACAGATACGCAGTATTTT
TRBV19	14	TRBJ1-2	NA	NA	CASSQGPSNYGYTF	TGTGCCAGTAGCCAGGGACCTTCTAACTATGGCTACACCTTC
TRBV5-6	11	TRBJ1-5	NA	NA	CSRGVNQPQHF	TGTTCCCGAGGGGTCAATCAGCCCCAGCATTTT
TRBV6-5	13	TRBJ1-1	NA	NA	CASSYNKNTEAFF	TGTGCCAGCAGTTACAACAAGAACACTGAAGCTTTCTTT
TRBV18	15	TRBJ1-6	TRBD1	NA	CASSPSGQNNSPLHF	TGTGCCAGCTCACCTTCGGGACAGAATAATTCACCCCTCCACTTT
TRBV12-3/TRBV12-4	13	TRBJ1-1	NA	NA	CASSLGRGTEAFF	TGTGCCAGCAGTTTAGGTAGGGGCACTGAAGCTTTCTTT
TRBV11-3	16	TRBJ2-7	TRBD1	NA	CASSPEHGDSCYEQYF	TGTGCCAGCAGCCCGGAGCATGGGGACAGCTGCTACGAGCAGTACTTC
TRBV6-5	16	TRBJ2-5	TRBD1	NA	CASSSSPGTGRETQYF	TGTGCCAGCAGTTCCTCCCCCGGGACAGGGCGGGAGACCCAGTACTTC
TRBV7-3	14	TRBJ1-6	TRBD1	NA	CASSLRTGNSPLHF	TGTGCCAGCAGCTTACGGACAGGGAATTCACCCCTCCACTTT
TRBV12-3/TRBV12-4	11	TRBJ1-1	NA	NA	CASSFYREAFF	TGTGCCAGCAGTTTTTATAGGGAAGCTTTCTTT
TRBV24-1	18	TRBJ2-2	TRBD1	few	CATSDPETGTVNTGELFF	TGTGCCACCAGTGATCCTGAAACCGGGACAGTAAACACCGGGGAGCTGTTTTTT
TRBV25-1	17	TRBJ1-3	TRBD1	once	CASSGRDRGWSGNTIYF	TGTGCCAGCAGTGGACGGGACAGGGGTTGGTCTGGAAACACCATATATTTT
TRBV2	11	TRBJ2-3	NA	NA	CASREEDTQYF	TGTGCCAGCAGGGAGGAGGATACGCAGTATTTT
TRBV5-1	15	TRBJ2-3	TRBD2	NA	CASSWTSGGTDTQYF	TGCGCCAGCAGCTGGACTAGCGGGGGGACAGATACGCAGTATTTT